This section outlines one T cell receptor beta chain sequence together with its context. Its specificity is unknown. This record belongs to a study of response to subunit inactivated influenza vaccine. Overall study results and limits: Only a handful of new T cells, the authors suggested, are recruited with each seasonal influenza vaccination.

This CDR3 region has 14 residues. With 1 base removed from V and 2 bases from J, the gap between germline ends came to 11 bases. Germline V gives CDR1 DFQATT, CDR2 SNEGSKA (reference sequence). TCRdb recomputed calls from the RT-PCR reads with MiXCR, one row per CDR3 protein. The repertoire consists of about 240,000 distinct CDR3 sequences, with 9.5% to 15% occurring once and the leading ten covering 7.8%. This receptor was identified in a man between 50 and 59 years old who received an inactivated influenza vaccine. The source material was non-naive T cells sorted from PBMCs, sampled about 14 days before vaccination. The chain recombines TRBV20-1 with TRBJ2-5; no definite D call. CDR3 nucleotide sequence: TGCAGTGCTAGAGGCTTCCAGGCACAAGAGACCCAGTACTTC. It specifies CSARGFQAQETQYF.